The text below deals with one T cell receptor (beta chain). The antigen remains unidentified. TCR beta CDR3 regions were amplified from RNA transcripts. HTBI primers were used in a first-round RT-PCR, which preceded a second-round multiplex PCR. Via MiXCR, TCRdb re-called the multiplex PCR reads, giving one row per CDR3 protein. The sample holds around 1.1 million distinct CDR3 sequences, about 36% seen once. Unmatched junction bases numbered 11, after V lost 5 bases and J lost 5 bases. Per germline, CDR1 DFQATT and CDR2 SNEGSKA (reference sequence). The CDR3 is made up of 15 amino acids. This specimen belongs to a study of Graves' ophthalmopathy and Graves' hyperthyroidism. Findings and limits, study-wide: Most thyroid-expanded clonotypes exceeding 0.001 frequency were also found in blood. The model predicted ophthalmopathy progression with 70.59% sensitivity and approximately 72% specificity.

Specimen: peripheral blood or thyroid tissue (not recorded which). V is TRBV20-1 and J is TRBJ2-5, with TRBD1 matching over 10 bases. The TCR originated in an adult man with Graves' hyperthyroidism. CDR3 bases: TGCAGTGCTCCCCCGGGACAGGGGAGGGGGGAGACCCAGTACTTC. Protein: CSAPPGQGRGETQYF.